This T cell receptor beta chain appears in the sequencing data of a study of PD-1 blockade in classical Hodgkin lymphoma. Overall study findings and caveats: Those achieving complete response showed baseline diversity like newly diagnosed patients.

As for this clone: Its antigen is currently unknown.

Produced via immunoSEQ multiplex PCR; TCRdb's table is partial and in-frame only. The data hold roughly 47,000 clones, with roughly 75% observed a single time. Every patient was affected by relapse after autologous stem cell transplantation, while exposure to brentuximab vedotin was not uniform. Here the sequenced sample was peripheral blood mononuclear cells (PBMCs), taken before the second cycle of nivolumab. This TCR was sampled from a human donor with classical Hodgkin lymphoma.

The CDR3 is CASSVVVSSGGGTDTQYF. CDR3 sequence (DNA): TGTGCCAGCAGCGTAGTTGTGTCTAGCGGGGGGGGCACAGATACGCAGTATTTT. The rearrangement links TRBV9 to TRBJ2-3; 12 bases are a match to TRBD2. Germline CDR1 is SGDLS and CDR2 is YYNGEE. The junction had 6 bases not matched to a gene; V was cut back by 0 bases and J by 1 base. The CDR3 is 18 amino acids.